The present entry profiles one T cell receptor (beta chain) with its context. This entry is derived from a study of CD8+ T cells in alopecia areata. Study background: Treated patients took oral tofacitinib at 5 to 10 mg twice daily.

With 3 bases clipped from V and 9 bases from J, the junction kept 7 bases outside the gene matches. The CDR3 is 14 amino acids. Germline lookup yields CDR1 GTSNPN and CDR2 SVGIG (reference sequence). Alopecia areata patients provided lesional scalp punch biopsies and peripheral blood, both collected for the study. Extracted RNA was reverse transcribed, and the resulting cDNA served as sequencing template. Some clones are missing from TCRdb's copy, which holds only in-frame ones; the method was immunoSEQ multiplex PCR. This table holds 130,000 to 150,000 clones, 51% found once. The sample in question was CD4+ T cells sorted from blood, obtained at week 0. The rearrangement uses TRBV30 and TRBJ2-5, with 13 bases fitting TRBD2. The sequence was obtained from a human donor with alopecia areata. The CDR3 loop reads CAWRGLAGVAPQYF. The DNA for the CDR3 is TGTGCCTGGAGAGGACTAGCGGGAGTAGCCCCCCAGTACTTC.